These 28 T cell receptor beta chains came from one sample sequenced in a study of blood T cell repertoires in COVID-19. Method: immunoSEQ multiplex PCR; TCRdb's copy keeps in-frame clones and lacks some. The table lists 60,000 to 65,000 clones, roughly 80% of them singletons. Sequencing was done on a sample of peripheral blood. Every receptor here comes from a man aged 55 to 69 with COVID-19, enrolled during active disease.

This chain links TRBV5-1 with TRBJ2-7, with D tentatively TRBD2 (5 bases). Germline V lookup: CDR1 SGHRS, CDR2 YFSETQ. Between the trimmed V and J ends, which lost 4 bases and 4 bases, there was a span of 15 bases. The CDR3 spans 14 residues. CDR3 protein: CASSPGGAVYEQYF. The CDR3 coding sequence is TGCGCCAGCAGCCCCGGAGGAGCGGTTTACGAGCAGTACTTC.

J is TRBJ2-7 and V is TRBV12-3 or TRBV12-4; no definite D call. The CDR3 is made up of 13 amino acids. Trimming stripped 5 bases from V and 0 bases from J, with 8 bases between. Here the CDR3 reads CASSLLDSYEQYF. CDR3 nucleotide sequence: TGTGCCAGCAGTCTTTTAGACTCCTACGAGCAGTACTTC.

The chain recombines TRBV25-1 with TRBJ2-1; TRBD2 is a possible D gene (5 bases). The CDR3 spans 15 residues. Deletions cut 6 bases from V and 3 bases from J, with 15 bases between. In germline, CDR1 is MGHDK, CDR2 SYGVNS. CDR3 nucleotide sequence: TGTGCCAGCAGCCCCTTGGGGAGCAACTACAATGAGCAGTTCTTC. It translates to CASSPLGSNYNEQFF.

The rearrangement links TRBV6-5 to TRBJ1-2; 8 nucleotides line up with TRBD1. The trim removed 8 bases at V and 0 bases at J, leaving 2 bases unmatched. The CDR3 loop spans 13 amino acids. The germline V gene has CDR1 MNHEY and CDR2 SVGAGI. The CDR3 nucleotides are TGTGCCAGCCTGACAGGGGCTAACTATGGCTACACCTTC. Protein sequence: CASLTGANYGYTF.

This chain joins TRBV4-1 and TRBJ1-5; 8 bases align to TRBD1. The CDR3 totals 17 residues. Germline assignment: CDR1 MGHRA and CDR2 YSYEKL. Trimming removed 4 bases from V and 6 bases from J; junction bases left unmatched: 14. CDR3 residues: CASSLMEGRGLGQPQHF. The CDR3 DNA follows: TGCGCCAGCAGCCTTATGGAGGGCAGGGGGCTAGGTCAGCCCCAGCATTTT.

J is TRBJ2-1 and V is TRBV27; unclear D gene. The germline gives CDR1 MNHEY, CDR2 SMNVEV (reference sequence). CDR3 length: 16 residues. The V end was cut by 5 bases, the J end by 3 bases, with 17 bases between. This chain's CDR3 is CASSHHQAFSYNEQFF. The DNA for the CDR3 is TGTGCCAGCAGTCACCACCAGGCTTTCAGCTACAATGAGCAGTTCTTC.

V usage is TRBV24-1 and J usage is TRBJ2-7; no definite D call. CDR1 and CDR2 (germline): KGHDR, SFDVKD. The CDR3 spans 12 residues. V dropped 6 bases and J dropped 7 bases, with 12 bases sitting between them. CDR3 residues: CATSTRNWEQYF. CDR3 bases: TGTGCCACCAGTACCCGTAACTGGGAGCAGTACTTC.

V usage is TRBV21-1 and J usage is TRBJ2-6; the table's D call of TRBD1 was not tested on the DNA. TRBV21-1 is reported as a pseudogene. This CDR3 contains 18 residues. The CDR3 spells CASSGPGQGYAGANVLTF. The CDR3 bases are TGTGCCAGCAGCGGTCCGGGACAGGGGTATGCTGGGGCCAACGTCCTGACTTTC.

The CDR3 nucleotides read TGTGCCAGACGGGAGGGCGTCCACGAGCAGTACTTC. This sequence encodes CARREGVHEQYF. V and J are TRBV7-9 and TRBJ2-7; 8 positions agree with TRBD2. The germline CDR1 and CDR2 sequences are SEHNR and FQNEAQ (reference sequence). The CDR3 extends over 12 amino acids. V lost 9 bases and J lost 5; bases outside the gene matches: 6.

This rearrangement joins TRBV30 to TRBJ1-5, with 8 bases fitting TRBD1. The V segment lost 4 bases and the J segment 5 bases; nucleotides outside the gene matches: 4. The CDR3 is 13 residues long. Germline loops: CDR1 GTSNPN, CDR2 SVGIG (reference sequence). CDR3 sequence reads: CAWNRGFDQPQHF. The DNA of the CDR3 is TGTGCCTGGAACAGGGGGTTCGATCAGCCCCAGCATTTT.

This chain connects TRBV5-5 to TRBJ1-1, with D maybe TRBD1 (5 bases). The V gene's germline CDR1 is SGHKS and CDR2 YYEKEE (reference sequence). The CDR3 runs 17 residues. The germline V and J ends were trimmed by 6 bases and 4 bases, with 25 bases remaining between them. CDR3 in DNA: TGTGCCAGCACCGCGGGCCGCGAGTCTTGGGGGGGCACTGAAGCTTTCTTT. This gives the protein CASTAGRESWGGTEAFF.

The chain combines TRBV19 with TRBJ2-7; a possible D gene is TRBD2 (6 bases). The V gene lost 4 bases and the J gene lost 3 bases, with 10 bases spanning the gap. The CDR3 totals 13 residues. CDR1 is LNHDA and CDR2 is SQIVND in the germline V gene (reference sequence). The CDR3 loop reads CASSNGAGYEQYF. The CDR3 nucleotides read TGTGCCAGTAGTAACGGAGCGGGCTACGAGCAGTACTTC.

The V and J genes are TRBV6-2 or TRBV6-3 and TRBJ2-7; TRBD2 matches at 13 bases. The CDR3 contains 14 residues. Germline assignment: CDR1 MNHEY and CDR2 SVGEGT. V dropped 5 bases and J dropped 7; count of bases not matched to a gene: 5. CDR3 loop: CASSRGLAGTEQYF. CDR3 coding DNA: TGTGCCAGCAGTAGGGGACTAGCGGGGACAGAGCAGTACTTC.

The genes are TRBV29-1 and TRBJ1-5, with 9 positions matching TRBD1. The junction had 6 bases not matched to a gene; V was cut back by 5 bases and J by 7 bases. Per germline, CDR1 SQVTM and CDR2 ANQGSEA. CDR3 length equals 13 residues. The CDR3 DNA follows: TGCAGCGTTAGACAGGGGGACAGGCAGCCCCAGCATTTT. Its protein product is CSVRQGDRQPQHF.

This clone was seen a single time. This chain connects TRBV6-5 to TRBJ1-1; possible D gene TRBD1, 5 bases. The CDR3 has 13 amino acids. Germline assignment: CDR1 MNHEY and CDR2 SVGAGI. V gave up 10 bases and J gave up 1 base, with 13 bases separating them. CDR3 amino acids: CATRDSSNTEAFF. The CDR3 coding sequence is TGTGCCACCCGGGACTCCTCGAACACTGAAGCTTTCTTT.

This clone came up once. The CDR3 loop reads CASSESGLAEETQYF. The DNA of the CDR3 is TGTGCCAGCAGCGAATCGGGACTAGCGGAAGAGACCCAGTACTTC. This chain links TRBV9 with TRBJ2-5; TRBD2 matches 11 bases. The trim removed 3 bases at V and 3 bases at J, leaving 4 bases unmatched. The germline CDR1 and CDR2 sequences are SGDLS and YYNGEE. The CDR3 spans 15 residues.

The gene calls are TRBV2 and TRBJ2-2; the match to TRBD1 covers 8 bases. CDR3 length equals 13 residues. The germline CDR1 and CDR2 sequences are SNHLY and FYNNEI. V shed 8 bases and J 7 bases; nucleotides not matched to a gene: 6. The CDR3 nucleotides are TGTGCCAGCCAGACAGGGGAGGTCGGGGAGCTGTTTTTT. Translation: CASQTGEVGELFF. Combining the CDR3 with reference TRBV2 and TRBJ2-2 gives the whole variable domain EPEVTQTPSHQVTQMGQEVILRCVPISNHLYFYWYRQILGQKVEFLVSFYNNEISEKSEIFDDQFSVERPDGSNFTLKIRSTKLEDSAMYFCASQTGEVGELFFGEGSRLTVL.

The gene calls are TRBV5-6 and TRBJ2-5; the D gene is possibly TRBD1 (5 bases). Trimming removed 0 bases from V and 1 base from J, with 7 bases in between. The CDR3 runs to 14 residues. Germline V gene sequence: CDR1 SGHDT, CDR2 YYEEEE. In DNA form, the CDR3 reads TGTGCCAGCAGCTTGGGACAGCCCCAAGAGACCCAGTACTTC. Its translation is CASSLGQPQETQYF. Full variable domain (remainder filled in from reference TRBV5-6 and TRBJ2-5): DAGVTQSPTHLIKTRGQQVTLRCSPKSGHDTVSWYQQALGQGPQFIFQYYEEEERQRGNFPDRFSGHQFPNYSSELNVNALLLGDSALYLCASSLGQPQETQYFGPGTRLLVL.

The chain joins TRBV10-3 to TRBJ2-3, with D tentatively TRBD1 (6 bases). This CDR3 is built from 14 residues. CDR1 ENHRY and CDR2 SYGVKD come from the germline V gene. V was shortened by 4 bases and J by 5 bases, with 13 bases between the two germline ends. Here the CDR3 reads CAISVFQGRDTQYF. The CDR3 DNA sequence: TGTGCCATCAGTGTATTCCAGGGGCGAGATACGCAGTATTTT.

V gene TRBV4-2 combines with J gene TRBJ2-1; 12 bases are a match to TRBD2. This CDR3 is 20 amino acids long. Losses at the gene ends were 2 bases for V and 7 bases for J; bases not matched to a gene: 18. Germline values: CDR1 LGHNA, CDR2 YNFKEQ. CDR3 nucleotides: TGTGCCAGCAGCCAAACCGGCGGTTCTAGCGGGGGGGCCATGAGAAATGAGCAGTTCTTC. Its protein is CASSQTGGSSGGAMRNEQFF.

This rearrangement joins TRBV9 to TRBJ2-3, with 10 bases that match TRBD2. CDR3 size: 15 residues. From germline, CDR1 is SGDLS and CDR2 YYNGEE. Trimming removed 1 base from V and 4 bases from J; junction bases left unmatched: 3. CDR3 bases: TGTGCCAGCAGCGTATGGAGCGGGAGGGCAGATACGCAGTATTTT. Encoded protein: CASSVWSGRADTQYF. The full variable domain, rest sourced from reference TRBV9 and TRBJ2-3, is DSGVTQTPKHLITATGQRVTLRCSPRSGDLSVYWYQQSLDQGLQFLIQYYNGEERAKGNILERFSAQQFPDLHSELNLSSLELGDSALYFCASSVWSGRADTQYFGPGTRLTVL.

V and J are TRBV7-2 and TRBJ2-3; 7 bases match TRBD1. CDR3 length: 16 residues. After removal of 5 bases from V and 3 bases from J, the junction contained 11 bases not matched to a gene. From germline, CDR1 is SGHTA and CDR2 FQGNSA. The CDR3 loop reads CASSPNEGAGTDTQYF. CDR3 in DNA: TGTGCCAGCAGCCCCAATGAGGGGGCCGGAACAGATACGCAGTATTTT.

The chain employs TRBV24-1 and TRBJ1-2; D perhaps matches TRBD1 (6 bases). This CDR3 comprises 14 residues. V lost 4 bases, J lost 7 bases, and 15 bases lay in between. In germline, CDR1 is KGHDR, CDR2 SFDVKD. The CDR3 loop is CATSEGQGSGGYTF. Here the CDR3 DNA reads TGTGCCACCAGTGAAGGGCAGGGGAGTGGTGGCTACACCTTC.

This clone was seen a handful of times. The V call is TRBV7-2, the J call TRBJ1-4; tentative D call: TRBD1 (5 bases). The CDR3 loop spans 15 amino acids. The V gene's germline CDR1 is SGHTA and CDR2 FQGNSA. The V gene lost 2 bases and the J gene lost 4 bases, with 11 bases spanning the gap. This CDR3 is CASSLQRGDNEKLFF. The CDR3 DNA reads as TGTGCCAGCAGCTTACAACGGGGGGATAATGAAAAACTGTTTTTT. The full variable domain, with the rest looked up from reference TRBV7-2 and TRBJ1-4, is GAGVSQSPSNKVTEKGKDVELRCDPISGHTALYWYRQSLGQGLEFLIYFQGNSAPDKSGLPSDRFSAERTGGSVSTLTIQRTQQEDSAVYLCASSLQRGDNEKLFFGSGTQLSVL.

The chain uses TRBV7-9 and TRBJ2-7, with a tentative D call TRBD2 (6 bases). Germline V gene data show CDR1 as SEHNR and CDR2 as FQNEAQ (reference sequence). This CDR3 contains 17 residues. With 5 bases removed from V and 4 bases from J, the gap between germline ends came to 24 bases. The CDR3 coding sequence is TGTGCCAGCAGCGCCCTGAGAGGCGGAGGGGTCCCTTACGAGCAGTACTTC. It yields the protein CASSALRGGGVPYEQYF.

With regard to this clone: A much more abundant neighbour one base away suggests this may be a read error. V usage is TRBV13 and J usage is TRBJ2-5; 7 positions match TRBD1. This CDR3 spans 14 amino acids. The germline V gene has CDR1 PRHDT and CDR2 FYEKMQ (reference sequence). CDR3 amino acids: CAGSQRDSQETQYF. For the CDR3, the DNA is TGTGCCGGCAGCCAAAGGGACAGTCAAGAGACCCAGTACTTC.

The V and J genes are TRBV15 and TRBJ2-1; possible D gene TRBD2, 5 bases. Looked up from germline, CDR1 is LNHNV and CDR2 is YYDKDF (reference sequence). The CDR3 contains 13 residues. V lost 8 bases and J 6 bases, leaving 14 bases between the germline ends. As DNA, the CDR3 is TGTGCCACCGGACTCCAGGTGACCAATGAGCAGTTCTTC. It encodes CATGLQVTNEQFF.

This chain joins TRBV9 and TRBJ2-1; 16 bases are shared with TRBD2. Germline V gene sequence: CDR1 SGDLS, CDR2 YYNGEE. J gave up 6 bases and V 3 bases, and 12 bases lay outside the gene matches. The CDR3 contains 19 residues. As DNA, the CDR3 is TGTGCCAGCAGCGAGATGGGACTAGCGGGAGGGGGGCGGAGCAATGAGCAGTTCTTC. Translation: CASSEMGLAGGGRSNEQFF.